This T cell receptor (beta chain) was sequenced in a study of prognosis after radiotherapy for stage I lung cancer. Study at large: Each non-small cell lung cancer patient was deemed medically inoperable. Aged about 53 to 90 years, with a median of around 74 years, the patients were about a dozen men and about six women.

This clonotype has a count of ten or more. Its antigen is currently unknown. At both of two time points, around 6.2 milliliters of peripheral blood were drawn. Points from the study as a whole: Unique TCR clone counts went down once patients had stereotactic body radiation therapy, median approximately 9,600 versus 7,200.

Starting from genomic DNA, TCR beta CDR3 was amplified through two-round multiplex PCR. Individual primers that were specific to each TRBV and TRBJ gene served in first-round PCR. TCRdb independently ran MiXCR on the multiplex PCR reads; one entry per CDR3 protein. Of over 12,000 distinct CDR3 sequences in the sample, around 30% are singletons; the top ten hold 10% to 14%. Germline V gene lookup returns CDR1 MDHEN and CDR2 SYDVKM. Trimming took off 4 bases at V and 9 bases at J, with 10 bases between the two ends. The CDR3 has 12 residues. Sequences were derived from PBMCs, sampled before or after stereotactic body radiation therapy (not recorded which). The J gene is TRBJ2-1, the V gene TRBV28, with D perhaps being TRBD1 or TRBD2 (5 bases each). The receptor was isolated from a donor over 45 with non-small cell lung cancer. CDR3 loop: CASSWGLSEQFF. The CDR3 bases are TGTGCCAGCAGTTGGGGGTTGTCTGAGCAGTTCTTC.